The following is a T cell receptor (beta chain) sequence with its context. The CDR3 has 16 residues. Germline V gene lookup returns CDR1 SGHTA and CDR2 FQGTGA. The V and J ends lost 1 base and 6 bases respectively, with 16 bases between them. The record originates from a study of shared clonotypes between healthy human individuals. For sorted subsets, approximately 200 ng DNA per replicate equaled tens of thousands of T cell genomes. Some clones are missing from TCRdb's copy, which holds only in-frame ones; the method was immunoSEQ multiplex PCR. The table records 950,000 to 1,200,000 clones, around three quarters of them present only once.

This clonotype was obtained from a young man in good health. Some clones in this sample may be carry-over from other donors' samples. The chain is built from TRBV7-3 and TRBJ2-1; D is ambiguous. The sequenced sample consisted of memory CD4+ T cells from PBMCs. The sample's subset: CD45RA-negative fraction. The CDR3 here is CASSLRASSSFNEQFF. The CDR3 region has the DNA TGTGCCAGCAGCTTAAGGGCGTCGAGTTCGTTCAATGAGCAGTTCTTC.